This T cell receptor beta chain originates from a study of response to subunit inactivated influenza vaccine. A single record per CDR3 protein comes from TCRdb applying MiXCR to the RT-PCR reads. The sample has about 650,000 distinct CDR3 sequences, approximately 14% seen once; the top ten hold around 10%. In its sample, this clonotype was seen a few times. Germline V lookup: CDR1 SGHKS, CDR2 YYEKEE (reference sequence). Trimming took off 2 bases at V and 4 bases at J, with 10 bases between the two ends. CDR3 length equals 13 residues. This receptor was identified in a man between 50 and 59 years old who received an inactivated influenza vaccine. This material consisted of PBMCs from blood, taken 11 to 12 days after vaccination. The rearrangement uses TRBV5-5 and TRBJ2-7; possible D gene TRBD1, 5 bases. The CDR3 loop is CASSFGHRYEQYF. The CDR3 coding sequence is TGTGCCAGCAGCTTCGGACATCGGTACGAGCAGTACTTC.